The 12 T cell receptor beta chains presented below share a single source sample, sequenced in a study of T cells in Graves' hyperthyroidism and ophthalmopathy. It was RNA transcripts that yielded the amplified TCR beta CDR3 regions. HTBI primers drove first-round RT-PCR of the TCR CDR3. TCRdb fed the multiplex PCR reads into MiXCR, producing one record per CDR3 protein. The sample shows around 440,000 distinct CDR3 sequences, more than 15% of them seen only once. Sequencing was performed on blood. The source of these receptors is a woman aged 18-35 years with Graves' hyperthyroidism.

The sample holds one count of this clonotype. The chain uses TRBV9 and TRBJ2-3, with 7 positions matching TRBD2. Germline V gene lookup returns CDR1 SGDLS and CDR2 YYNGEE. The junction had 6 bases not matched to a gene; V was cut back by 1 base and J by 4 bases. The CDR3 loop spans 15 amino acids. CDR3 residues: CASSVYGRTADTQYF. Written as DNA, the CDR3 is TGTGCCAGCAGCGTATACGGGAGGACCGCAGATACGCAGTATTTT.

This clonotype has only a few counts. The chain joins TRBV19 to TRBJ2-4; 9 positions match TRBD1. V trimming: 6 bases; J trimming: 0 bases; junction bases outside the gene matches: 6. CDR1 LNHDA and CDR2 SQIVND come from the germline V gene (reference sequence). The CDR3 consists of 16 residues. The CDR3 spells CASRRQGDLAKNIQYF. CDR3 nucleotides: TGTGCCAGTAGAAGACAGGGGGACCTAGCCAAAAACATTCAGTACTTC.

This clonotype was observed many times. This sequence joins TRBV20-1 and TRBJ1-2; D is possibly TRBD1 (6 bases). The ends were cut back, 7 bases at V and 3 bases at J, with 15 bases in the middle. Germline V gene data show CDR1 as DFQATT and CDR2 as SNEGSKA (reference sequence). The CDR3 consists of 13 residues. The CDR3 sequence: CSVDRTAYYGYTF. The CDR3, as DNA: TGCAGTGTGGATCGGACAGCCTACTATGGCTACACCTTC.

The chain uses TRBV20-1 and TRBJ2-7; 11 nucleotides match TRBD2. Unmatched junction bases numbered 5, after V lost 6 bases and J lost 4 bases. The CDR3 has 13 residues. Germline V lookup: CDR1 DFQATT, CDR2 SNEGSKA (reference sequence). The CDR3 bases are TGCAGTGCAGCCCTAGCGGGAGGTTACGAGCAGTACTTC. Its protein product is CSAALAGGYEQYF.

J is TRBJ1-6 and V is TRBV6-2 or TRBV6-3; 7 bases are shared with TRBD1. V shed 4 bases, J shed 10 bases, and the junction held 10 bases outside the gene matches. This CDR3 is built from 15 residues. CDR1 is MNHEY, CDR2 SVGEGT, per germline. This CDR3 reads CASSWQTGSESPLHF. CDR3 sequence (DNA): TGTGCCAGCAGTTGGCAGACAGGGTCGGAGTCACCCCTCCACTTT.

This clonotype occurred a few times. The J gene is TRBJ1-5, the V gene TRBV9; D is uncertain. Per germline, CDR1 SGDLS and CDR2 YYNGEE. The CDR3 sequence is 13 residues long. The V end lost 0 bases, the J end lost 6 bases, and 7 bases lay between the germline ends. The CDR3 DNA reads TGTGCCAGCAGCGTAGACTTACGTCAGCCCCAGCATTTT. Residues: CASSVDLRQPQHF. Full variable domain (missing parts from reference TRBV9 and TRBJ1-5): DSGVTQTPKHLITATGQRVTLRCSPRSGDLSVYWYQQSLDQGLQFLIQYYNGEERAKGNILERFSAQQFPDLHSELNLSSLELGDSALYFCASSVDLRQPQHFGDGTRLSIL.

This clonotype was seen only a few times. This chain connects TRBV20-1 to TRBJ2-3, with TRBD2 identical over 15 bases. The CDR3 contains 18 residues. V lost 1 base and J lost 6; bases outside the gene matches: 11. CDR1 and CDR2 (germline): DFQATT, SNEGSKA (reference sequence). This CDR3 is CSARGPGLAGGTRDTQYF. The CDR3 region has the DNA TGCAGTGCTAGAGGCCCGGGACTAGCGGGAGGCACCCGGGATACGCAGTATTTT.

This clonotype has a handful of counts. The chain joins TRBV6-2 or TRBV6-3 to TRBJ1-5; D is unclear. This CDR3 is built from 12 residues. The germline V and J ends were trimmed by 0 bases and 7 bases, with 4 bases remaining between them. From germline, CDR1 is MNHEY and CDR2 SVGEGT. The CDR3 DNA follows: TGTGCCAGCAGTTACTCGGGCCAGCCCCAGCATTTT. Translation: CASSYSGQPQHF.

This clonotype was detected many times. The V and J genes are TRBV7-9 and TRBJ1-5; perhaps TRBD1 as D (5 bases). Trimming removed 1 base from V and 7 bases from J, with 17 bases in between. Germline V gene sequence: CDR1 SEHNR, CDR2 FQNEAQ (reference sequence). CDR3 length: 16 residues. CDR3 in DNA: TGTGCCAGCAGCTTAGGGTTCGGCAGGGTTGGCCAGCCCCAGCATTTT. This encodes CASSLGFGRVGQPQHF.

V is TRBV4-1 and J is TRBJ2-5; D remains unclear. The V end was cut by 2 bases, the J end by 1 base, with 11 bases between. The CDR3 loop spans 15 amino acids. The V gene's germline CDR1 is MGHRA and CDR2 YSYEKL. CDR3 DNA sequence: TGCGCCAGCAGCCAAACTGGTCTCCCCCAAGAGACCCAGTACTTC. It codes for CASSQTGLPQETQYF.

At least ten counts were recorded for this clonotype. This chain connects TRBV6-1 to TRBJ2-1; D may be TRBD2 (6 bases). Trimming took off 5 bases at V and 0 bases at J, with 14 bases between the two ends. The CDR3 totals 16 residues. CDR1 and CDR2 from the germline V gene are MNHNS and SASEGT. In nucleotides, the CDR3 is TGTGCCAGCAGTTCCAAGCGGGCAGGCTCCTACAATGAGCAGTTCTTC. Protein product: CASSSKRAGSYNEQFF.

On this clonotype itself: A single base separates this from a much larger clone, so it may be a read error. Given the absence of the conserved phenylalanine or tryptophan at the CDR3 end, a read error is likely. This chain links TRBV5-5 with TRBJ1-1; D gene ambiguous. Looked up from germline, CDR1 is SGHKS and CDR2 is YYEKEE (reference sequence). The CDR3 spans 13 residues. Trimming cost V 4 bases and J 1 base, with 8 bases left between them. The CDR3 sequence: CASSVSENTEAFL. The CDR3 coding sequence is TGTGCCAGCAGCGTGTCGGAGAACACTGAAGCTTTCCTT.